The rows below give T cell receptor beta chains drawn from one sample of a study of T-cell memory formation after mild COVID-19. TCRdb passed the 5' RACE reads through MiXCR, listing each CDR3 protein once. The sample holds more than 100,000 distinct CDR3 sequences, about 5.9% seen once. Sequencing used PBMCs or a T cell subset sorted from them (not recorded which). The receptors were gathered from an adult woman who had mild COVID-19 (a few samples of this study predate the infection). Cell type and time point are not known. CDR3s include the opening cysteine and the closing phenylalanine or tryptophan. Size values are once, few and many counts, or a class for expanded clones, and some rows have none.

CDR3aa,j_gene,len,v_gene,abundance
CASSPLNSGSSYNEQFF,TRBJ2-1,17,TRBV7-3,.
CASSSLTSGVSYNEQFF,TRBJ2-1,17,TRBV5-1,many
CASSYDGGYYGYTF,TRBJ1-2,14,TRBV6-5,many
CSVAKTRGQGGETHGYTF,TRBJ1-2,18,TRBV29-1,.
CASSQRLRGGTYEQYF,TRBJ2-7,16,TRBV4-1,.
CASRPHRESQETQYF,TRBJ2-5,15,TRBV6-6,many
CSAPSGGASNEQFF,TRBJ2-1,14,TRBV20-1,.
CASWEQGYGYTF,TRBJ1-2,12,TRBV3-1,.
CASSPSVAPTEAFF,TRBJ1-1,14,TRBV9,many
CASSPIAGAKNIQYF,TRBJ2-4,15,TRBV5-1,many
CASSQNVRFSYEQYF,TRBJ2-7,15,TRBV3-1,few
CASSQSSGPRGNEQFF,TRBJ2-1,16,TRBV7-7,few
CASSEYQGNDEQYF,TRBJ2-7,14,TRBV25-1,.
CSARTSGRVNTGELFF,TRBJ2-2,16,TRBV20-1,few
CASSSLVEQFF,TRBJ2-1,11,TRBV11-3,few